This T cell receptor beta chain was captured by sequencing in a study of T-cell reconstitution after alpha-beta-depleted transplantation in children. V was clipped by 4 bases and J by 3 bases; unmatched bases: 5. CDR3 length: 14 residues. Germline CDR1 reads SGHTA; CDR2 reads FQGNSA. TCRbeta library preparation incorporated unique molecular identifiers. Each CDR3 protein is one row after TCRdb ran MiXCR on the PCR reads. Among roughly 200,000 distinct CDR3 sequences listed, approximately 10% were seen once. Material: PBMCs, obtained before TCRalphabeta/CD19-depleted stem cell transplant. This clonotype originated in a child under two years old with acute myeloid leukemia, due to receive a stem cell transplant. The V call is TRBV7-2, the J call TRBJ2-7; 8 positions agree with TRBD1. In DNA, the CDR3 is TGTGCCAGCAGCTCAGGACAGGGATTCTACGAGCAGTACTTC. Protein product: CASSSGQGFYEQYF.